This TCR beta chain was profiled in a study of cytomegalovirus exposure and HLA in healthy donors. The repertoire was sequenced with immunoSEQ multiplex PCR; TCRdb's copy has only in-frame clones and lacks some. The sample shows over 85,000 clones, 70% to 90% of them seen only once. V dropped 8 bases and J dropped 4; count of bases not matched to a gene: 3. Germline V gives CDR1 SNHLY, CDR2 FYNNEI. The CDR3 sequence is 14 residues long. The sequencing sample was made of PBMCs. This sequence originates from a woman aged 25 to 45 in good health and CMV-seropositive. The chain combines TRBV2 with TRBJ2-2; 11 nucleotides align to TRBD1. In nucleotides, the CDR3 is TGTGCCAGCTCCGGGACAGGGGGCACCGGGGAGCTGTTTTTT. As protein: CASSGTGGTGELFF. Drawing the rest from reference TRBV2 and TRBJ2-2, the complete variable domain is EPEVTQTPSHQVTQMGQEVILRCVPISNHLYFYWYRQILGQKVEFLVSFYNNEISEKSEIFDDQFSVERPDGSNFTLKIRSTKLEDSAMYFCASSGTGGTGELFFGEGSRLTVL.